This T cell receptor beta chain was identified in a study of OX40 agonist ivuxolimab in advanced cancers. The germline gives CDR1 SGHAT, CDR2 FQNNGV. V was shortened by 1 base and J by 10 bases, with 5 bases between the two germline ends. The CDR3 is 12 residues long. Repertoires were generated with immunoSEQ multiplex PCR, while TCRdb's copy carries only in-frame clones and drops some. The table shows some 60,000 clones, with under 95% occurring only once. The chain combines TRBV11-2 with TRBJ1-6; D is uncertain. Sequenced here: CD4+ or CD8+ T cells sorted from blood, sampled in a trial of the OX40 agonist ivuxolimab. The sequence was collected from an adult with an advanced solid tumor such as melanoma, head and neck, liver or kidney cancer. The CDR3 DNA is TGTGCCAGCAGCTTAGGCGCCTCACCCCTCCACTTT. Protein product: CASSLGASPLHF.